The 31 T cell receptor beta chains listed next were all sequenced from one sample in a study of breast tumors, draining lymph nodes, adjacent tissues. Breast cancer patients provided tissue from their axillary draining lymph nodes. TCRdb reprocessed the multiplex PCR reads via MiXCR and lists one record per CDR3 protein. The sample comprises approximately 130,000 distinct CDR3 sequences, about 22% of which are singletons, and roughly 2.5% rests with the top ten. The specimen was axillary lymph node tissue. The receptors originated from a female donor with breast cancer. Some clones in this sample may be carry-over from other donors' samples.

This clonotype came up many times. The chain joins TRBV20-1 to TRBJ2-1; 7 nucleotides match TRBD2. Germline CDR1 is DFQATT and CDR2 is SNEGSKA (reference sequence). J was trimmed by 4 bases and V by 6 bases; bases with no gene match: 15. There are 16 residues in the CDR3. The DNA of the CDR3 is TGCAGTGCCCTAGGGAGGGCGGGGGTCTCTTACAATGAGCAGTTCTTC. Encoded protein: CSALGRAGVSYNEQFF.

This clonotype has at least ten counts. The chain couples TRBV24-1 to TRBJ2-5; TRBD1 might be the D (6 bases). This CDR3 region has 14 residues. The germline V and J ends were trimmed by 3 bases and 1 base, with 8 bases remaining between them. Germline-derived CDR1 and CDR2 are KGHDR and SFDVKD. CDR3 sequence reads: CATSDGTLQETQYF. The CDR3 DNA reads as TGTGCCACCAGTGATGGGACACTCCAAGAGACCCAGTACTTC.

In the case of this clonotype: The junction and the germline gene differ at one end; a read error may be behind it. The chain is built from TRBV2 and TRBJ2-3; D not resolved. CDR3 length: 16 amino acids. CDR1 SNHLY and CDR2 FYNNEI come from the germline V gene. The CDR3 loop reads CASSERLYYATDTRYF. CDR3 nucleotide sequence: TGTGCCAGCAGTGAAAGATTGTACTACGCCACAGATACGCGGTATTTT.

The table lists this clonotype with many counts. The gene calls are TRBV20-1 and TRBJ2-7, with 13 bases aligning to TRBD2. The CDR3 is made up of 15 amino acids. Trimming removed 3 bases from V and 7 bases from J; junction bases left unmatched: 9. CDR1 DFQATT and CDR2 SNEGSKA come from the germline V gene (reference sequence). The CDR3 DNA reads TGCAGTGCTAGTACTAGCGGGAGGGTTACGGAAGAGCAGTACTTC. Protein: CSASTSGRVTEEQYF.

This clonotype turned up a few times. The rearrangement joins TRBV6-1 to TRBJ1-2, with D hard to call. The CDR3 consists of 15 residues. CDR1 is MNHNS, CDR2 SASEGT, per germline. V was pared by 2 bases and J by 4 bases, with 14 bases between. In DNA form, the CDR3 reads TGTGCCAGCAGTGAATTGGTAGGGATCATCTATGGCTACACCTTC. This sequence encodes CASSELVGIIYGYTF.

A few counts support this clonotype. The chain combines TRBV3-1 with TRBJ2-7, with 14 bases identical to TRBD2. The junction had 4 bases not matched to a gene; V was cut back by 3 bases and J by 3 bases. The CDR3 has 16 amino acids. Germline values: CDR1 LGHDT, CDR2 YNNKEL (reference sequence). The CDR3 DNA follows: TGTGCCAGCAGCCACGGACTAGCGGGAGGAAGCTACGAGCAGTACTTC. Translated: CASSHGLAGGSYEQYF.

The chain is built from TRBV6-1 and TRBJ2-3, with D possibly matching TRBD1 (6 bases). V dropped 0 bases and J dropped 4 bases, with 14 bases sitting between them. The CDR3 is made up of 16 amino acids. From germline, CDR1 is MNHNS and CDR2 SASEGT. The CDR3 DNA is TGTGCCAGCAGTGAAGCTGGGGGCGAGGGGCCAGATACGCAGTATTTT. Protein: CASSEAGGEGPDTQYF.

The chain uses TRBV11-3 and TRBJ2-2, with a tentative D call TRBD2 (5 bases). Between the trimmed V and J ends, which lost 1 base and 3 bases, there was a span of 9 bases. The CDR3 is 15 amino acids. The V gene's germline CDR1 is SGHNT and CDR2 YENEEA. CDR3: CASSLGGRDTGELFF. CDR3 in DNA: TGTGCCAGCAGCTTAGGCGGGCGGGACACCGGGGAGCTGTTTTTT.

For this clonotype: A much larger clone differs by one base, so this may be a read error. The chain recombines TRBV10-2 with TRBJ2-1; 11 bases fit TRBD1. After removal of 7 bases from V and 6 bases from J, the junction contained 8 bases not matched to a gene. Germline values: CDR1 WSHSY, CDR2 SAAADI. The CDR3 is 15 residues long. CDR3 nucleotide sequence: TGCGCCAGCAATCCGGGACAGGGGGGGGGCAATGAGCAGTTCTTC. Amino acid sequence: CASNPGQGGGNEQFF.

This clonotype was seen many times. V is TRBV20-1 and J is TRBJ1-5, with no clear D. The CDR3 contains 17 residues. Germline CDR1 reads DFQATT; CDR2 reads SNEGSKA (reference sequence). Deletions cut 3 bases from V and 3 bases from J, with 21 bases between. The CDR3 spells CSARDGIAAGYNQPQHF. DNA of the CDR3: TGCAGTGCTAGGGATGGGATTGCGGCCGGTTACAATCAGCCCCAGCATTTT.

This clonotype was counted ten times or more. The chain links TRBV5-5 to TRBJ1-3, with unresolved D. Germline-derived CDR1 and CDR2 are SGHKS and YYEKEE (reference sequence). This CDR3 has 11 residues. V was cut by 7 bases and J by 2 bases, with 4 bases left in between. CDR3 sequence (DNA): TGTGCCAGCGGGACTGGAAACACCATATATTTT. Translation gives CASGTGNTIYF.

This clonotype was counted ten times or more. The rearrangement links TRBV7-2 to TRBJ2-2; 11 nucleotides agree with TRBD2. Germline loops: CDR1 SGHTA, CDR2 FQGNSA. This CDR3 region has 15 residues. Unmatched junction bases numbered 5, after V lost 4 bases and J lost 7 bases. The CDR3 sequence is CASSSRLAGFGELFF. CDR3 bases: TGTGCCAGCAGCTCCCGACTAGCGGGATTCGGGGAGCTGTTTTTT.

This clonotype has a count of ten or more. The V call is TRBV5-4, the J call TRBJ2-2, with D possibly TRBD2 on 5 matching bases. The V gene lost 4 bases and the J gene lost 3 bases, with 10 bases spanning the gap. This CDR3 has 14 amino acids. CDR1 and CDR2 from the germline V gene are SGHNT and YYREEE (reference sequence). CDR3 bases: TGTGCCAGCAGCCGGACTCCCGACACCGGGGAGCTGTTTTTT. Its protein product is CASSRTPDTGELFF.

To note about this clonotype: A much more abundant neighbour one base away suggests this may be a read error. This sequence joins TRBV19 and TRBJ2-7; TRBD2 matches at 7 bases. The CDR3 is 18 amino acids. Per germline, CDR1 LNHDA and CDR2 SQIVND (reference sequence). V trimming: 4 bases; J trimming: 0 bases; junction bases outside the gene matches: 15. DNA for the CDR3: TGTGCCAGTAGTACAAGACTACCCTTAGCGGGCCACTCCTACGAGCAGTACTTC. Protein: CASSTRLPLAGHSYEQYF.

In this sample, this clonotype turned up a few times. CDR3 in amino acids: CASSVEGQTYNEQFF. CDR3 DNA: TGTGCCAGCAGCGTAGAGGGACAGACGTACAATGAGCAGTTCTTC. The chain employs TRBV9 and TRBJ2-1; 7 bases are shared with TRBD1. Germline values: CDR1 SGDLS, CDR2 YYNGEE. Losses at the gene ends were 0 bases for V and 4 bases for J; bases not matched to a gene: 4. This CDR3 is built from 15 residues.

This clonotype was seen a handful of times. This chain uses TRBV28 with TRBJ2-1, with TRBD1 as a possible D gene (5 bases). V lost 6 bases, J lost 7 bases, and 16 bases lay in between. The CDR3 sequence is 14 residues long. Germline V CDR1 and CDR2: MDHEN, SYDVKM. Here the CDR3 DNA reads TGTGCCAGCAGCTCCCCCTTACAGGTTAATGAGCAGTTCTTC. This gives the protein CASSSPLQVNEQFF.

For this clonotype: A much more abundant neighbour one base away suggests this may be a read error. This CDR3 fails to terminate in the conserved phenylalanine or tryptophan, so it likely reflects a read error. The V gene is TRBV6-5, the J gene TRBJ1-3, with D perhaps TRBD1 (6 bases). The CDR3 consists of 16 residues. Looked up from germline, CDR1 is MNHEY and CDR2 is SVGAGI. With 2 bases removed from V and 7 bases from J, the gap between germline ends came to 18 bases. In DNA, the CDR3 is TGTGCCAGCAGTTACACCGGCGGACAGACAATGAACACCATATATCTT. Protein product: CASSYTGGQTMNTIYL.

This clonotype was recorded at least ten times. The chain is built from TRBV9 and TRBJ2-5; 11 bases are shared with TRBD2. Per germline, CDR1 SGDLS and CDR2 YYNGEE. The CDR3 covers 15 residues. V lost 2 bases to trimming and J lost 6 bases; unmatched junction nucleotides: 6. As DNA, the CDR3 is TGTGCCAGCAGCGTGGGGACTAGCGGCCCGAAGACCCAGTACTTC. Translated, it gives CASSVGTSGPKTQYF.

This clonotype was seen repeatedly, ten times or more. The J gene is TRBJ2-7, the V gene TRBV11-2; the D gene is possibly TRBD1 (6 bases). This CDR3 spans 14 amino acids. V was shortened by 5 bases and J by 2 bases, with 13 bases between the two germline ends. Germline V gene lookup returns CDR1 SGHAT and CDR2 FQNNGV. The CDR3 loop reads CASSPRDKTYEQYF. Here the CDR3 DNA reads TGTGCCAGCAGCCCCCGGGACAAGACCTACGAGCAGTACTTC. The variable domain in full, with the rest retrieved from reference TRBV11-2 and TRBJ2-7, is EAGVAQSPRYKIIEKRQSVAFWCNPISGHATLYWYQQILGQGPKLLIQFQNNGVVDDSQLPKDRFSAERLKGVDSTLKIQPAKLEDSAVYLCASSPRDKTYEQYFGPGTRLTVT.

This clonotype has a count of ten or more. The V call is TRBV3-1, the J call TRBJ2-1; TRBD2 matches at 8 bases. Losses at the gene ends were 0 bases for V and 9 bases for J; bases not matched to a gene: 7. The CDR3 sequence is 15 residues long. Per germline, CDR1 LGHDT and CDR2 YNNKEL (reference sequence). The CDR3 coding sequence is TGTGCCAGCAGCCAAGAGGCTAGCGGGTCGGCTGAGCAGTTCTTC. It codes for CASSQEASGSAEQFF.

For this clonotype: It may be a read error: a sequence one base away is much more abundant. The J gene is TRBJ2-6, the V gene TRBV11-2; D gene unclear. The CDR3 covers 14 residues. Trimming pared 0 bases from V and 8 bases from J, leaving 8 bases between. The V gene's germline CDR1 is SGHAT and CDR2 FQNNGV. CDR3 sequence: CASSLDFRTNVLTF. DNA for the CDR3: TGTGCCAGCAGCTTAGATTTCCGGACCAACGTCCTGACTTTC.

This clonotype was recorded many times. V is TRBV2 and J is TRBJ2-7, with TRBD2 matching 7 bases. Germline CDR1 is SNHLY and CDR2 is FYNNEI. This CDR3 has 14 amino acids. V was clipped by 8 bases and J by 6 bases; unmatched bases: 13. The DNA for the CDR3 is TGTGCCAGCGAGTTATCAGCGGGAAACTTCGAGCAGTACTTC. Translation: CASELSAGNFEQYF.

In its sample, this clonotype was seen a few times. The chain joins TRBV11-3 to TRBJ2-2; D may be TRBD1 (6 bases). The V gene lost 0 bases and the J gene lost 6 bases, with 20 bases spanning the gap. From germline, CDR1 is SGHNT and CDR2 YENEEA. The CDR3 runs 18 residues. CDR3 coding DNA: TGTGCCAGCAGCTTAGACGGCGGCGACAGGATAACACCCGGGGAGCTGTTTTTT. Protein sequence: CASSLDGGDRITPGELFF.

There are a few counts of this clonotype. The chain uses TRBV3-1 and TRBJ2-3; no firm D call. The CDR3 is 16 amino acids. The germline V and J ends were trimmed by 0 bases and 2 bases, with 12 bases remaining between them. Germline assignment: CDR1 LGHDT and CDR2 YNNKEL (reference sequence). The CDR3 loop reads CASSQELATYTDTQYF. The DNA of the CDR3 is TGTGCCAGCAGCCAAGAGCTGGCCACCTACACAGATACGCAGTATTTT.

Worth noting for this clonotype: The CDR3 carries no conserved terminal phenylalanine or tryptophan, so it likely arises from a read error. DNA for the CDR3: TGCGCCAGCAGTGCGACAATCGGGACAGGGACCTACGAGCAGTACCTC. Protein: CASSATIGTGTYEQYL. The V call is TRBV10-2, the J call TRBJ2-7, with TRBD1 matching over 9 bases. The CDR3 runs 16 residues. The germline V gene encodes CDR1 WSHSY and CDR2 SAAADI. V was pared by 4 bases and J by 2 bases, with 9 bases of the junction left unmatched.

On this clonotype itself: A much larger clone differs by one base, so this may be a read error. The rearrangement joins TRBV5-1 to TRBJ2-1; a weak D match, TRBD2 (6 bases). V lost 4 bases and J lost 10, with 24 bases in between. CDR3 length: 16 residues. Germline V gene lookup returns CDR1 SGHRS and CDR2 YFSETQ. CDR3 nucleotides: TGCGCCAGCAGCAGAGGAGGGAATATCCCCGGACGCGAGCAGTTCTTC. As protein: CASSRGGNIPGREQFF.

The CDR3 loop reads CASSFGDSQNIQYF. DNA of the CDR3: TGTGCCAGCAGTTTTGGGGACAGCCAAAACATTCAGTACTTC. The rearrangement uses TRBV12-3 or TRBV12-4 and TRBJ2-4, with 7 positions matching TRBD1. V lost 3 bases and J lost 5; bases outside the gene matches: 4. This CDR3 has 14 amino acids.

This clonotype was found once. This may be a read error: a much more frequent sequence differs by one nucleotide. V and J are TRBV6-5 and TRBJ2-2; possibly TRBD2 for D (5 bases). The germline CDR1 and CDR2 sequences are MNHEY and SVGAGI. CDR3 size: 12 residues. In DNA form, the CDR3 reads TGTGCCAGCAGTTACGTTGCCGGGGAGCTGTCTTTT. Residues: CASSYVAGELSF.

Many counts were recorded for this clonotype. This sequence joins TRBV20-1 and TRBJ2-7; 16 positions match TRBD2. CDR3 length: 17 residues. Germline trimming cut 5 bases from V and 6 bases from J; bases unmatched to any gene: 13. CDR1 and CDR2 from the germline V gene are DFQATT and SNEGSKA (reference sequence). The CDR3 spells CSAGNPGTSGRVSEQYF. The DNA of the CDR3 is TGCAGTGCTGGGAACCCCGGGACTAGCGGGAGGGTTTCCGAGCAGTACTTC.

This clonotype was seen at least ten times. CDR3 loop: CASSRNRGVGQFF. In DNA, the CDR3 is TGTGCCAGCAGCCGTAACCGTGGGGTTGGGCAGTTCTTC. This chain joins TRBV27 and TRBJ2-1; D remains ambiguous. This CDR3 spans 13 amino acids. V lost 6 bases and J 12 bases, leaving 18 bases between the germline ends. The germline gives CDR1 MNHEY, CDR2 SMNVEV (reference sequence).

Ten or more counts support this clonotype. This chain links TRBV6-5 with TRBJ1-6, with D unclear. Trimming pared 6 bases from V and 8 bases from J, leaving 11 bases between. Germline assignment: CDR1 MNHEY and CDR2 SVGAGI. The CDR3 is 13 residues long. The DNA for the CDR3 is TGTGCCAGCAGCCGAGTTTTGGATTCACCCCTCCACTTT. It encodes CASSRVLDSPLHF.